This T cell receptor beta chain was sequenced for a study of T cell responses to AZD1222 COVID-19 vaccine. Overall study results and limits: Donors were mostly white British, more females; clonal diversity possibly underestimated. Nearly half of unique spike-specific TCRs reportedly avoided B.1.351 and B.1.1.7 mutated regions. Distributed over spike, vaccine-associated CD4 TCRs predominated at 160-218 and 743-854. Receipt of two AZD1222 doses was followed by a rise in Spike-specific TCR breadth and depth.

Libraries were prepared by immunoSEQ multiplex PCR; TCRdb keeps only in-frame clonotypes and omits some of them. In the table there are roughly 75,000 clones, around 83% of which are singletons. CDR3 length equals 14 residues. Germline V gene sequence: CDR1 MNHEY, CDR2 SMNVEV (reference sequence). V gave up 6 bases and J gave up 4 bases; unmatched junction bases: 7. On this clone itself: Antigen unknown.

J is TRBJ2-7 and V is TRBV27; 9 bases line up with TRBD1. The sample was peripheral blood, taken on day 0 of AZD1222 vaccination. The clonotype comes from an adult in good health. The CDR3 is CASSLRDRAYEQYF. In nucleotides, the CDR3 is TGTGCCAGCAGCCTCCGGGACAGGGCTTACGAGCAGTACTTC.